The 17 T cell receptor beta chains reported below all come from one sample, sequenced in a study of blood T cell repertoires in COVID-19. Measured with immunoSEQ multiplex PCR; TCRdb has only the in-frame clones, and not every one. The sample carries more than 110,000 clones, 84% recorded once. Material: peripheral blood. These receptors originate from a human donor in a cohort sampled during active COVID-19.

The chain couples TRBV9 to TRBJ2-3, with 7 bases that match TRBD2. The CDR3 consists of 15 residues. CDR1 and CDR2 (germline): SGDLS, YYNGEE. Trimming took 4 bases from V and 5 from J; bases not matched to a gene: 10. CDR3 DNA sequence: TGTGCCAGCAGCTCACAGGCGGGAGTTGGAGATACGCAGTATTTT. Translated, it gives CASSSQAGVGDTQYF.

In DNA, the CDR3 is TGTGCCAGTTCCCGGGTCCCCGGCTATGGCTACACCTTC. Residues: CASSRVPGYGYTF. The chain is built from TRBV19 and TRBJ1-2; no clear D gene. CDR3 length: 13 amino acids. Germline CDR1 and CDR2: LNHDA and SQIVND (reference sequence). V gave up 8 bases and J gave up 4 bases, with 14 bases separating them.

This chain connects TRBV7-2 to TRBJ1-1; D may be TRBD1 (5 bases). Germline V lookup: CDR1 SGHTA, CDR2 FQGNSA. There are 15 residues in the CDR3. Trimming cost V 2 bases and J 6 bases, with 16 bases left between them. The CDR3 nucleotides read TGTGCCAGCAGCTTAAAGGCGGGGAGGGGCGCTGAAGCTTTCTTT. Residues: CASSLKAGRGAEAFF.

The CDR3 protein is CASSRQGSTDTQYF. Here the CDR3 DNA reads TGTGCCAGTTCAAGGCAGGGGAGCACAGATACGCAGTATTTT. This rearrangement joins TRBV7-3 to TRBJ2-3; D may be TRBD1 (6 bases). In germline, CDR1 is SGHTA, CDR2 FQGTGA. The CDR3 contains 14 residues. Deletions cut 9 bases from V and 0 bases from J, with 13 bases between.

This clone has only one observation. The V gene is TRBV23-1, the J gene TRBJ1-1; no reliable D call. TRBV23-1 counts as an open reading frame of uncertain function. The CDR3 is made up of 14 amino acids. Trimming pared 4 bases from V and 1 base from J, leaving 10 bases between. CDR3 sequence: CASSLSDTNTEAFF. CDR3 nucleotide sequence: TGCGCCAGCAGTCTATCAGACACGAACACTGAAGCTTTCTTT.

The chain employs TRBV21-1 and TRBJ2-3; TRBD1 reflects the table's D call only, with no check against the DNA. TRBV21-1 is a recognized pseudogene. The length of the CDR3 is 21 residues. CDR3 sequence reads: CASSFRQVVSVRCRITDTQYF. CDR3 nucleotides: TGTGCCAGCAGCTTCAGACAGGTGGTGTCCGTTAGGTGTAGAATTACAGATACGCAGTATTTT.

The chain carries TRBV7-8 and TRBJ1-2, with D maybe TRBD1 (5 bases). V lost 4 bases and J lost 6, with 15 bases in between. CDR3 length: 14 amino acids. Germline CDR1 and CDR2: SGHVS and FQNEAQ. As DNA, the CDR3 is TGTGCCAGCAGCTGGGCCCAGGGTAGTAATGGCTACACCTTC. Residues: CASSWAQGSNGYTF. The complete variable domain, with remaining parts taken from reference TRBV7-8 and TRBJ1-2, reads GAGVSQSPRYKVAKRGQDVALRCDPISGHVSLFWYQQALGQGPEFLTYFQNEAQLDKSGLPSDRFFAERPEGSVSTLKIQRTQQEDSAVYLCASSWAQGSNGYTFGSGTRLTVV.

The chain recombines TRBV10-3 with TRBJ1-1, with 8 bases fitting TRBD1. The CDR3 is 13 amino acids. Trimming removed 11 bases from V and 2 bases from J; junction bases left unmatched: 7. Germline loops: CDR1 ENHRY, CDR2 SYGVKD. CDR3 sequence (DNA): TGTGCCGTACGACAGGGGAGCAACACTGAAGCTTTCTTT. It is translated as CAVRQGSNTEAFF.

This clone was picked up one time. This chain links TRBV20-1 with TRBJ2-1; TRBD2 matches at 9 bases. The CDR3 length is 14 residues. Germline trimming cut 3 bases from V and 6 bases from J; bases unmatched to any gene: 6. Germline CDR1 DFQATT, CDR2 SNEGSKA (reference sequence). The DNA for the CDR3 is TGCAGTGCTAGTAGGTTAGCGGGGGCCAATGAGCAGTTCTTC. Amino acid sequence: CSASRLAGANEQFF.

The chain carries TRBV7-9 and TRBJ2-7, with 8 bases fitting TRBD1. Germline assignment: CDR1 SEHNR and CDR2 FQNEAQ (reference sequence). The CDR3 has 14 amino acids. With 5 bases clipped from V and 0 bases from J, the junction kept 3 bases outside the gene matches. The CDR3 DNA sequence: TGTGCCAGCAGCAAGGGGACAGGCTCCTACGAGCAGTACTTC. It is translated as CASSKGTGSYEQYF.

The V call is TRBV5-5, the J call TRBJ1-5; no clear D. V was trimmed by 0 bases and J by 2 bases, leaving 21 bases between them. This CDR3 has 19 amino acids. Germline lookup yields CDR1 SGHKS and CDR2 YYEKEE (reference sequence). In DNA form, the CDR3 reads TGTGCCAGCAGCTTGGAGGTCGGAAGACCACCCGGGGGCAATCAGCCCCAGCATTTT. Amino acids: CASSLEVGRPPGGNQPQHF. Full variable domain (missing parts from reference TRBV5-5 and TRBJ1-5): DAGVTQSPTHLIKTRGQQVTLRCSPISGHKSVSWYQQVLGQGPQFIFQYYEKEERGRGNFPDRFSARQFPNYSSELNVNALLLGDSALYLCASSLEVGRPPGGNQPQHFGDGTRLSIL.

V gene TRBV10-1 combines with J gene TRBJ1-1, with a tentative D call TRBD1 (5 bases). V lost 7 bases, J lost 6 bases, and 18 bases lay in between. This CDR3 is built from 14 residues. Germline-derived CDR1 and CDR2 are WNHNN and SYGVQD (reference sequence). In DNA form, the CDR3 reads TGCGCCAGCACCAGGCCAGGGTTACAGGCTGAAGCTTTCTTT. Translated, it gives CASTRPGLQAEAFF.

The J gene is TRBJ2-5, the V gene TRBV4-1; tentative D call: TRBD2 (6 bases). The CDR3 loop spans 15 amino acids. Germline V CDR1 and CDR2: MGHRA, YSYEKL. V was trimmed by 4 bases and J by 2 bases, leaving 14 bases between them. CDR3 region: CASSRQRRVQETQYF. The CDR3 DNA sequence: TGCGCCAGCAGCCGCCAACGGAGGGTTCAAGAGACCCAGTACTTC.

The chain employs TRBV27 and TRBJ2-7; D gene uncertain. The ends were cut back, 4 bases at V and 2 bases at J, with 12 bases in the middle. The CDR3 length is 14 residues. Germline CDR1 and CDR2: MNHEY and SMNVEV (reference sequence). CDR3 coding DNA: TGTGCCAGCAGTTCCTCTGCGGAGCCCTACGAGCAGTACTTC. Protein: CASSSSAEPYEQYF.

This chain joins TRBV9 and TRBJ2-3; D remains ambiguous. The V gene lost 4 bases and the J gene lost 2 bases, with 11 bases spanning the gap. The CDR3 covers 14 residues. CDR1 is SGDLS, CDR2 YYNGEE, per germline. The CDR3 sequence is CASSPGQVTDTQYF. DNA of the CDR3: TGTGCCAGCAGCCCTGGCCAGGTCACAGATACGCAGTATTTT.

This clone was counted once. The chain is built from TRBV4-1 and TRBJ1-6, with 11 bases that match TRBD1. Germline values: CDR1 MGHRA, CDR2 YSYEKL. Germline trimming cut 3 bases from V and 12 bases from J; bases unmatched to any gene: 4. The length of the CDR3 is 14 residues. CDR3 bases: TGCGCCAGCAGCCACAGGGACAGGGGGGGACCCCTCCACTTT. It encodes CASSHRDRGGPLHF.

CDR3 loop: CASSVDARGTETQYF. The DNA for the CDR3 is TGTGCCAGCAGCGTAGACGCCAGGGGGACAGAGACCCAGTACTTC. The chain employs TRBV9 and TRBJ2-5; 7 bases fit TRBD1. Trimming cost V 0 bases and J 4 bases; bases outside gene matches: 6. Germline loops: CDR1 SGDLS, CDR2 YYNGEE. The CDR3 covers 15 residues. Looking up the rest from reference TRBV9 and TRBJ2-5 gives the full variable domain: DSGVTQTPKHLITATGQRVTLRCSPRSGDLSVYWYQQSLDQGLQFLIQYYNGEERAKGNILERFSAQQFPDLHSELNLSSLELGDSALYFCASSVDARGTETQYFGPGTRLLVL.